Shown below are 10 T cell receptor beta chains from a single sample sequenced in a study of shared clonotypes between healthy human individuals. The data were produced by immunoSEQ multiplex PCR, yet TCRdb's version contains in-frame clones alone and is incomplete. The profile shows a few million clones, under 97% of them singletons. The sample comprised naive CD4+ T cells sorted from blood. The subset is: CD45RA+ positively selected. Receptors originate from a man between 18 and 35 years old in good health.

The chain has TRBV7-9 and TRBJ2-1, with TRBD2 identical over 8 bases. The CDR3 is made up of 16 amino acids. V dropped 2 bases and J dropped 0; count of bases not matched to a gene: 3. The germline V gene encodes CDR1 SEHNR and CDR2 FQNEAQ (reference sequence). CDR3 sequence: CASSLNRGGSYNEQFF. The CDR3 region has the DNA TGTGCCAGCAGCTTAAACCGGGGGGGCTCCTACAATGAGCAGTTCTTC. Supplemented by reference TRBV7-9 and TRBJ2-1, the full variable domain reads DTGVSQNPRHKITKRGQNVTFRCDPISEHNRLYWYRQTLGQGPEFLTYFQNEAQLEKSRLLSDRFSAERPKGSFSTLEIQRTEQGDSAMYLCASSLNRGGSYNEQFFGPGTRLTVL.

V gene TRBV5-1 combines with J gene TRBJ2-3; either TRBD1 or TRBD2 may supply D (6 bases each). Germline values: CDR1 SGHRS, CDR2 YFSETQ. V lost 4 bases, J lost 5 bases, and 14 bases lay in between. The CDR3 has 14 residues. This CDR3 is CASSNTGAGDTQYF. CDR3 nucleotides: TGCGCCAGCAGCAACACGGGGGCCGGAGATACGCAGTATTTT.

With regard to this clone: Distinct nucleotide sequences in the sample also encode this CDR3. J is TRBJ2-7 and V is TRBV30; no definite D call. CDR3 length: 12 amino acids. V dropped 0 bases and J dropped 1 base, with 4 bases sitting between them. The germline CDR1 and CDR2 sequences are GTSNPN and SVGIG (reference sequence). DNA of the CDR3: TGTGCCTGGAGTGTACTTTCCTACGAGCAGTACTTC. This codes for CAWSVLSYEQYF.

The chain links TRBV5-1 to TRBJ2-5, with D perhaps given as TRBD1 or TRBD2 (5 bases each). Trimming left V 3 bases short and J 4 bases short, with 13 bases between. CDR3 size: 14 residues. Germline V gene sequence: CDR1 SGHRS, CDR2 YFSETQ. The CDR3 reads CASSSRGSRETQYF. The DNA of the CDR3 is TGCGCCAGCAGCTCGAGGGGTAGCCGAGAGACCCAGTACTTC.

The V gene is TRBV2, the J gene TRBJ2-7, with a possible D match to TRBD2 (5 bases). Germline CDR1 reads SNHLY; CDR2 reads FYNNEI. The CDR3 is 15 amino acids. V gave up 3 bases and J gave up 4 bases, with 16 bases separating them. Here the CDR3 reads CASSEVAIQGYEQYF. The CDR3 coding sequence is TGTGCCAGCAGTGAGGTAGCGATCCAAGGTTACGAGCAGTACTTC.

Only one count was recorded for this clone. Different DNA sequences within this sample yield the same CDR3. The CDR3 coding sequence is TGTGCCAGCAGCCTTGTTATGAACACTGAAGCTTTCTTT. It translates to CASSLVMNTEAFF. The chain has TRBV6-5 and TRBJ1-1; D is undetermined. Trimming took 6 bases from V and 0 from J, leaving 8 bases between them. CDR3 length: 13 residues. Germline V CDR1 and CDR2: MNHEY, SVGAGI.

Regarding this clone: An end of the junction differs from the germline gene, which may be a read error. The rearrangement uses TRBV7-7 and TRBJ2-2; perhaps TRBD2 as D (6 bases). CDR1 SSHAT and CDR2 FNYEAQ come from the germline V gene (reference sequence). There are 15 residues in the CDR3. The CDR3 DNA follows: TGTGCTAGCAGCCCGGGACTCCTGAACACCGGGGAGCTGTTTTTT. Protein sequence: CASSPGLLNTGELFF. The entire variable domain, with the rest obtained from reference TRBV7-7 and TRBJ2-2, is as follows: GAGVSQSPRYKVTKRGQDVTLRCDPISSHATLYWYQQALGQGPEFLTYFNYEAQPDKSGLPSDRFSAERPEGSISTLTIQRTEQRDSAMYRCASSPGLLNTGELFFGEGSRLTVL.

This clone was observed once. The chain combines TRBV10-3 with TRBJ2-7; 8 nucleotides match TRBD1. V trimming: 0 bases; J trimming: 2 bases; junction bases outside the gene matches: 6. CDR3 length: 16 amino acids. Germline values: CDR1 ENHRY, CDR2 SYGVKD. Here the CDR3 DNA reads TGTGCCATCAGTGAGTCGGACAGGGTATCGCCCTACGAGCAGTACTTC. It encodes CAISESDRVSPYEQYF.

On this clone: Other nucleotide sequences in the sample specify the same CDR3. The CDR3, as DNA: TGTGCCAGCAGTTTAGTAGGGAGGGATACGCAGTATTTT. Translation: CASSLVGRDTQYF. The chain links TRBV28 to TRBJ2-3, with a tentative D call TRBD2 (6 bases). V was trimmed by 2 bases and J by 6 bases, leaving 9 bases between them. The CDR3 consists of 13 residues. The germline V gene encodes CDR1 MDHEN and CDR2 SYDVKM. Full variable domain (remainder filled in from reference TRBV28 and TRBJ2-3): DVKVTQSSRYLVKRTGEKVFLECVQDMDHENMFWYRQDPGLGLRLIYFSYDVKMKEKGDIPEGYSVSREKKERFSLILESASTNQTSMYLCASSLVGRDTQYFGPGTRLTVL.

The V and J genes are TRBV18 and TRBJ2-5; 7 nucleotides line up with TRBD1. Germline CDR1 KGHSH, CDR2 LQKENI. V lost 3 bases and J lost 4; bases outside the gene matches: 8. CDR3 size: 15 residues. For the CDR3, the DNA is TGTGCCAGCTCACCTGTCCCGACAGGGCTAGAGACCCAGTACTTC. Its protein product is CASSPVPTGLETQYF.